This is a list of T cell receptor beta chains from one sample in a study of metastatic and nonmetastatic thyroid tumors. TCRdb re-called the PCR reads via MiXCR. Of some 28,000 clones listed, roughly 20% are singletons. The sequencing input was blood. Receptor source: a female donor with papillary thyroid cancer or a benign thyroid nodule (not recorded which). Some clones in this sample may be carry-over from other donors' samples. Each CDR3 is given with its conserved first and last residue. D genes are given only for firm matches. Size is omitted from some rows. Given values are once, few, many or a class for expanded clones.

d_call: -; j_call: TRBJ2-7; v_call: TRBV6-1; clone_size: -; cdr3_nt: TGTGCCAGCAATAGCAGGGGAGGGCTTGAGCAGTACTTC; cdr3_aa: CASNSRGGLEQYF
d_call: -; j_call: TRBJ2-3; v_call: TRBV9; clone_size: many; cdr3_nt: TGTGCCAGCAGCCCCCACGAGGGAGATACGCAGTATTTT; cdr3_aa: CASSPHEGDTQYF
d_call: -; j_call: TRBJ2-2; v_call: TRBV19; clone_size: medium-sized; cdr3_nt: TGTGCCAGTACTAGCACCGGGGAGCTGTTTTTT; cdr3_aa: CASTSTGELFF
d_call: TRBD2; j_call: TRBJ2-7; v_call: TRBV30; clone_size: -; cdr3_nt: TGTGCCGGGGGGGGGTCGGGTTCCTACGAGCAGTACTTC; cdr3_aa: CAGGGSGSYEQYF
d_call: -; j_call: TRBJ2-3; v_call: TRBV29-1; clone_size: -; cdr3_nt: TGCAGCGTGGGGCGCACCGGGTTAGGGGATACGCAGTATTTT; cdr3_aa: CSVGRTGLGDTQYF
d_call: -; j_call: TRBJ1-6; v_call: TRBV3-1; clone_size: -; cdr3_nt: TGTGCCAGCAGCCAGGTCAGGGGAAATTCAACCCTCCAATTT; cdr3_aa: CASSQVRGNSTLQF
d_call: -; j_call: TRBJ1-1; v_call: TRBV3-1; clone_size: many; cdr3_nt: TGTGCCAGCAGCCAAGACATCGTGGGTTACACTGAAGCTTTCTTT; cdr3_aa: CASSQDIVGYTEAFF
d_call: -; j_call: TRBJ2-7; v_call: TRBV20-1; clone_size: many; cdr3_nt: TGCAGTGCTAGAGTAGGTGCCTACGAGCAGTACTTC; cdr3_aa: CSARVGAYEQYF
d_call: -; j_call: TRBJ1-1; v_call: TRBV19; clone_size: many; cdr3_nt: TGTGCCAGTAGTATAGGCGGTGCCCCGGCTTTCTTT; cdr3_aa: CASSIGGAPAFF
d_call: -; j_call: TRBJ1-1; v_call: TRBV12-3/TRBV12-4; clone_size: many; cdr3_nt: TGTGCCAGCAGTTTTAACGGGGGGACTGAAGCTTTCTTT; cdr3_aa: CASSFNGGTEAFF
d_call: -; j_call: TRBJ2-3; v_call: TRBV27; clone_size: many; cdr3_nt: TGTGCCAGCAGTTTATTTGGGGTAGTTGCAGATACGCAGTATTTT; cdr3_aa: CASSLFGVVADTQYF
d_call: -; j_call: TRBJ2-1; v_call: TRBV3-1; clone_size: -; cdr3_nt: TGTGCCAGCAGCCAGGGTGGGAGCTCCTACAATGAGCAGTTCTTC; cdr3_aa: CASSQGGSSYNEQFF
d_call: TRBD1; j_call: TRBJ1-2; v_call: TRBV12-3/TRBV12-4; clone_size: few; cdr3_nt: TGTGCCAGCAGCGCGACAGGGTTCTATGGCTACACCTTC; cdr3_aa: CASSATGFYGYTF
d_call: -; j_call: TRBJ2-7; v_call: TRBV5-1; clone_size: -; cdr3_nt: TGCGCCAGCAGCTTGGAACTAGCTCACGAGCAGTACTTC; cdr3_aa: CASSLELAHEQYF
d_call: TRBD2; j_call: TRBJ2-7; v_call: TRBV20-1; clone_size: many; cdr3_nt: TGCAGTGCCCGCGGGGGGCCGGGGGAGCAGTACTTC; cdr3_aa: CSARGGPGEQYF
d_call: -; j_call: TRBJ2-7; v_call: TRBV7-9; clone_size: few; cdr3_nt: TGTGCCAGCAGCTCAGGGAGTAGGGGTCGGAACGAGCAGTACTTC; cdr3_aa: CASSSGSRGRNEQYF
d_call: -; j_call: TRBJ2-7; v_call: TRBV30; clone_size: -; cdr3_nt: TGTGCCTGGAACCGGGACCCAGCCTACGAGCAGTACTTC; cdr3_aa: CAWNRDPAYEQYF
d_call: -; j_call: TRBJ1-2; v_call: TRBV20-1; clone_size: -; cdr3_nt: TGCAGTGCTAGCAGGGTGGGAAGGTATGGCTACACCTTC; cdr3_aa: CSASRVGRYGYTF
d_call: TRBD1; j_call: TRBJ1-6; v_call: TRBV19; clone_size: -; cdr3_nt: TGTGCCAGCAGGGGGGATTCGGGTTCACCCCTCCACTTT; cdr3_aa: CASRGDSGSPLHF
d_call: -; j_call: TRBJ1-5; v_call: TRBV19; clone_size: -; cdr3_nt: TGTGCCAGTAGTAGGGGGACACCTTATAGCAATCAGCCCCAGCATTTT; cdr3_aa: CASSRGTPYSNQPQHF
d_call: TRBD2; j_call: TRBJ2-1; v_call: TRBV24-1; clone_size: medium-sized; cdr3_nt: TGTGCCACCAGTGAATACACTAGCGGTGAGCAGTTCTTC; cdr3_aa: CATSEYTSGEQFF
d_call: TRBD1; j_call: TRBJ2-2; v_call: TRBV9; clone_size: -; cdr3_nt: TGTGCCAGCAGCGCCACGGGGGGGACAGGGGTAATCGGGGAGCTGTTTTTT; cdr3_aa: CASSATGGTGVIGELFF
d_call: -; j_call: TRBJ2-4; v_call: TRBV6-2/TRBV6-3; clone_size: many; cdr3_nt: TGTGCCAGCAGTGATCCGGACGGAGCCAAAAACATTCAGTACTTC; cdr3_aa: CASSDPDGAKNIQYF
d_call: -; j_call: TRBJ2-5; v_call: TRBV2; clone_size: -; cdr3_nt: TGTGCCAGCAGCAAGACAGATGGGACCCAGTACTTC; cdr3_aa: CASSKTDGTQYF
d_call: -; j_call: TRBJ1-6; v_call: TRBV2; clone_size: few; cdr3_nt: TGTGCCAGCAGAGGGGTATCCTATAATTCACCCCTCCACTTT; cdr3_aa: CASRGVSYNSPLHF
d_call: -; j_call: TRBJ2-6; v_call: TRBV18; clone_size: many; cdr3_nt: TGTGCCAGCTCGCGGGACCTAGGGGACTCTGGGGCCAACGTCCTGACTTTC; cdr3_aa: CASSRDLGDSGANVLTF